This T cell receptor (beta chain) was identified in a study of T cell responses to AZD1222 COVID-19 vaccine. Points on this clone: Its antigen is currently unknown.

The CDR3 runs 15 residues. Trimming took off 2 bases at V and 4 bases at J, with 12 bases between the two ends. CDR1 and CDR2 from the germline V gene are MDHEN and SYDVKM. The protocol was immunoSEQ multiplex PCR, while the TCRdb copy is restricted to in-frame clones and leaves out a portion. The sample has over 65,000 clones, around 92% seen once. General study results and limits: Nearly half of unique spike-specific TCRs reportedly avoided B.1.351 and B.1.1.7 mutated regions. Compared with day 0, the breadth and depth of the Spike-specific TCR repertoire rose significantly after two doses of AZD1222.

The receptor's source is an adult in good health. J is TRBJ1-3 and V is TRBV28; D remains ambiguous. The specimen comprised peripheral blood, sampled on day 0 of MenACWY control vaccination. Written as DNA, the CDR3 is TGTGCCAGCAGTTTAGGTGGAAATATAGGAAACACCATATATTTT. Protein sequence: CASSLGGNIGNTIYF.